Each of the 19 T cell receptor beta chains below was sequenced from the same sample in a study of beta chain features in type 1 diabetes. The authors reverse transcribed all of the isolated RNA, so sequencing captured expressed TCRB transcripts. The repertoire was sequenced with immunoSEQ multiplex PCR; TCRdb's copy has only in-frame clones and lacks some. The sample contains roughly 42,000 clones, roughly 45% of which appear only once. The sample was stem cell memory CD4+ T cells from blood. Every receptor here comes from a woman in her thirties in good health.

The V gene is TRBV7-9, the J gene TRBJ1-5, with D unresolved. Germline V gene data show CDR1 as SEHNR and CDR2 as FQNEAQ (reference sequence). The CDR3 is made up of 14 amino acids. V lost 2 bases, J lost 7 bases, and 12 bases lay in between. CDR3 coding DNA: TGTGCCAGCAGCTTAATGGGGAGAGGGCAGCCCCAGCATTTT. Translated: CASSLMGRGQPQHF.

The chain joins TRBV7-2 to TRBJ1-1, with a weak D call TRBD1 (5 bases). This CDR3 has 15 amino acids. The germline gives CDR1 SGHTA, CDR2 FQGNSA. The germline V and J ends were trimmed by 3 bases and 3 bases, with 14 bases remaining between them. The CDR3 reads CASSLLGGRDTEAFF. CDR3 nucleotides: TGTGCCAGCAGCTTGCTTGGGGGGAGGGACACTGAAGCTTTCTTT. The variable domain in full, completed from reference TRBV7-2 and TRBJ1-1, reads GAGVSQSPSNKVTEKGKDVELRCDPISGHTALYWYRQSLGQGLEFLIYFQGNSAPDKSGLPSDRFSAERTGGSVSTLTIQRTQQEDSAVYLCASSLLGGRDTEAFFGQGTRLTVV.

The V gene is TRBV7-2, the J gene TRBJ2-5; D is perhaps TRBD1 (6 bases). V lost 5 bases and J 5 bases, leaving 18 bases between the germline ends. The CDR3 has 15 amino acids. Germline CDR1 reads SGHTA; CDR2 reads FQGNSA. The CDR3 DNA reads TGTGCCAGCAGCCCGCCAAGCAGGGGAGACGAGACCCAGTACTTC. Translated: CASSPPSRGDETQYF.

The chain combines TRBV18 with TRBJ1-3, with no clear D. Germline-derived CDR1 and CDR2 are KGHSH and LQKENI. The CDR3 spans 14 residues. The germline V and J ends were trimmed by 1 base and 3 bases, with 7 bases remaining between them. The CDR3, as DNA: TGTGCCAGCTCACCACGGAGGGATGGAAACACCATATATTTT. The encoded protein is CASSPRRDGNTIYF.

The table lists this clone with a count of one. This chain uses TRBV30 with TRBJ1-1; D is possibly TRBD1 (6 bases). With 5 bases removed from V and 3 bases from J, the gap between germline ends came to 10 bases. This CDR3 comprises 12 residues. Per the germline V gene, CDR1 is GTSNPN and CDR2 is SVGIG (reference sequence). The CDR3 region is CAWEAGDTEAFF. CDR3 nucleotide sequence: TGTGCCTGGGAGGCAGGGGACACTGAAGCTTTCTTT.

This clone was counted only a few times. The chain recombines TRBV7-3 with TRBJ2-1; a weak D match, TRBD1 (6 bases). The V and J ends lost 2 bases and 8 bases respectively, with 13 bases between them. The CDR3 consists of 14 residues. The germline V gene encodes CDR1 SGHTA and CDR2 FQGTGA. The CDR3 spells CASSLPHRDHEQFF. The CDR3 bases are TGTGCCAGCAGCTTACCACACAGGGACCATGAGCAGTTCTTC.

V and J are TRBV7-2 and TRBJ2-5; 7 bases match TRBD1. The V gene's germline CDR1 is SGHTA and CDR2 FQGNSA. The CDR3 has 15 residues. J gave up 1 base and V 2 bases, and 4 bases lay outside the gene matches. This chain's CDR3 is CASSLRTGLQETQYF. CDR3 DNA sequence: TGTGCCAGCAGCTTAAGGACAGGCCTCCAAGAGACCCAGTACTTC.

This rearrangement joins TRBV11-2 to TRBJ2-3; maybe TRBD2 (6 bases). The germline gives CDR1 SGHAT, CDR2 FQNNGV. This CDR3 region has 15 residues. Trimming took 3 bases from V and 0 from J, leaving 10 bases between them. The CDR3 nucleotides read TGTGCCAGCAGCTTGACGGGAGTAAGCACAGATACGCAGTATTTT. This translates into CASSLTGVSTDTQYF.

The V gene is TRBV6-5, the J gene TRBJ2-3; D is ambiguous. The CDR3 runs 11 residues. Germline V gives CDR1 MNHEY, CDR2 SVGAGI. V dropped 7 bases and J dropped 4 bases, with 6 bases sitting between them. CDR3 loop: CASTSADTQYF. Here the CDR3 DNA reads TGTGCCAGCACCTCCGCAGATACGCAGTATTTT.

This clone has more than one count but fewer than ten. J is TRBJ1-2 and V is TRBV4-1; D is possibly TRBD1 (6 bases). There are 16 residues in the CDR3. CDR1 is MGHRA and CDR2 is YSYEKL in the germline V gene. Trimming took 4 bases from V and 5 from J, leaving 20 bases between them. CDR3 sequence: CASSLSQGHGRYGYTF. In nucleotides, the CDR3 is TGCGCCAGCAGCCTCAGTCAGGGGCACGGACGATATGGCTACACCTTC.

The genes are TRBV15 and TRBJ2-1; TRBD2 matches 9 bases. The CDR3 has 12 residues. The junction had 5 bases not matched to a gene; V was cut back by 1 base and J by 16 bases. Germline loops: CDR1 LNHNV, CDR2 YYDKDF (reference sequence). CDR3 sequence (DNA): TGTGCCACCAGCAGAGGGGGTAGCGGGAGCTTCTTC. It codes for CATSRGGSGSFF.

The chain joins TRBV18 to TRBJ1-4; D is undetermined. Germline-derived CDR1 and CDR2 are KGHSH and LQKENI. The CDR3 is 20 amino acids. V was trimmed by 1 base and J by 1 base, leaving 22 bases between them. CDR3 sequence (DNA): TGTGCCAGCTCACCACGTTCCGGAGCCGATACAATTCAAACTAATGAAAAACTGTTTTTT. Translated: CASSPRSGADTIQTNEKLFF.

This clone has a handful of counts. The V and J genes are TRBV7-9 and TRBJ2-7; maybe TRBD1 (6 bases). The germline V gene encodes CDR1 SEHNR and CDR2 FQNEAQ (reference sequence). This CDR3 region has 14 residues. V gave up 5 bases and J gave up 3 bases, with 14 bases separating them. DNA for the CDR3: TGTGCCAGCAGCCGCGGACAGAACCTCTACGAGCAGTACTTC. This sequence encodes CASSRGQNLYEQYF.

V gene TRBV21-1 combines with J gene TRBJ2-5; whether TRBD2, the table's D call, matches the DNA was not checked. TRBV21-1 is deemed a pseudogene. This CDR3 has 17 residues. CDR3 DNA: TGTGCCAGCAGCAGACCTAGTAGCGGGACCTGCCAAGAGACCCAGTACTTC. The encoded protein is CASSRPSSGTCQETQYF.

This clone showed up just a few times. The chain has TRBV28 and TRBJ1-1; D gene uncertain. Trimming removed 4 bases at V and 10 bases at J, with 7 bases between. This CDR3 region has 10 residues. Germline lookup yields CDR1 MDHEN and CDR2 SYDVKM. The CDR3 protein is CASSSVRAFF. The CDR3 DNA is TGTGCCAGCAGTTCCGTGAGAGCTTTCTTT. The whole variable domain, remainder taken from reference TRBV28 and TRBJ1-1, is DVKVTQSSRYLVKRTGEKVFLECVQDMDHENMFWYRQDPGLGLRLIYFSYDVKMKEKGDIPEGYSVSREKKERFSLILESASTNQTSMYLCASSSVRAFFGQGTRLTVV.

This clone was recorded a few times. This chain links TRBV28 with TRBJ2-7; possible D gene TRBD2, 6 bases. The CDR3 spans 15 residues. Germline loops: CDR1 MDHEN, CDR2 SYDVKM. V lost 4 bases and J lost 0, with 13 bases in between. The CDR3 bases are TGTGCCAGCAGTTCCCCTTCCGGGAGCTCCTACGAGCAGTACTTC. As protein: CASSSPSGSSYEQYF.

This chain uses TRBV5-4 with TRBJ1-1, with D possibly being TRBD1 (5 bases). Trimming left V 4 bases short and J 4 bases short, with 17 bases between. Germline values: CDR1 SGHNT, CDR2 YYREEE (reference sequence). This CDR3 is built from 15 residues. CDR3 in amino acids: CASSTTQGLSTEAFF. The CDR3 DNA follows: TGTGCCAGCAGCACGACCCAGGGTTTGAGCACTGAAGCTTTCTTT.

This clone was found a few times. V is TRBV18 and J is TRBJ2-5; D is unclear. Trimming removed 3 bases from V and 1 base from J, with 9 bases in between. This CDR3 contains 14 residues. CDR1 and CDR2 from the germline V gene are KGHSH and LQKENI. CDR3 DNA: TGTGCCAGCTCACCCTTAACTCTCCAAGAGACCCAGTACTTC. It is translated as CASSPLTLQETQYF.

A few counts support this clone. The V call is TRBV6-1, the J call TRBJ1-2; D possibly corresponds to TRBD1 (5 bases). The CDR3 is 14 residues long. V was clipped by 4 bases and J by 2 bases, with 11 bases between them. Germline V lookup: CDR1 MNHNS, CDR2 SASEGT. CDR3 in DNA: TGTGCCAGCAGTGGCAAGGGGTACAACTATGGCTACACCTTC. Protein sequence: CASSGKGYNYGYTF.